This paragraph reports one T cell receptor beta chain. The target antigen is unknown. The data are from a study of beta chain features in type 1 diabetes. Study-wide results and caveats: TCRB CDR3s were moderately but significantly shorter in Type 1 diabetes patients in all four CD4+ subsets.

Reverse transcription of all isolated RNA meant that expressed TCRB transcripts were sequenced. Clones were sequenced by immunoSEQ multiplex PCR, and TCRdb holds only the in-frame ones, with some missing. This table holds 680,000 or so clones, roughly 13% found once. After removal of 9 bases from V and 7 bases from J, the junction contained 9 bases not matched to a gene. The V gene's germline CDR1 is SNHLY and CDR2 FYNNEI. The CDR3 covers 14 residues. What was sequenced was naive CD4+ T cells from blood. The rearrangement uses TRBV2 and TRBJ1-4, with 9 positions matching TRBD1. This TCR came from a man aged 18-30 years with type 1 diabetes. The CDR3 reads CARRDSDRGEKLFF. CDR3 coding DNA: TGTGCCAGGAGGGATTCGGACAGGGGTGAAAAACTGTTTTTT.